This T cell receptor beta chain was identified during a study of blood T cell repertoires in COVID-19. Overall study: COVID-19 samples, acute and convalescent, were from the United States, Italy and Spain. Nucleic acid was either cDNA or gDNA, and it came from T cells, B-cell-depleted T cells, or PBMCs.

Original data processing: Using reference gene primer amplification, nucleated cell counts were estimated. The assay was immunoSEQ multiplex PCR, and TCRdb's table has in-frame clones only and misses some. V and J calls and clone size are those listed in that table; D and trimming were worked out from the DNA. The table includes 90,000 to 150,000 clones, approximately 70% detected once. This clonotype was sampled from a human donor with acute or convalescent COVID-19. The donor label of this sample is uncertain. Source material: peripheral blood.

In DNA, the CDR3 is TGTGCCAGCAGCGGACTTAGACAGGGTTGGAGGTCCCAGCATTTT. Protein: CASSGLRQGWRSQHF. V gene TRBV21-1 combines with J gene TRBJ1-5; TRBD1, the table's D call, was not compared with the DNA. TRBV21-1 is labeled a pseudogene. There are 15 residues in the CDR3.